The next 6 T cell receptor beta chains were all read from a single sample in a study of T-cell memory formation after mild COVID-19 (dated by TCRdb to about 2021). Library prep was done by 5' RACE. TCRdb records Illumina NovaSeq 6000 as the sequencer. TCRdb trimmed the raw reads at Q25, called clones with MiXCR and kept productive beta chains. For every CDR3 protein sequence, its rows merge into one entry that carries the most common genes and DNA. The sample records just over 400,000 distinct CDR3 sequences, roughly a quarter of which are singletons. The ten largest clones take up around 13% of the sample. Sequenced input: PBMCs or a T cell subset sorted from them (not recorded which). Receptor source: an adult woman who had mild COVID-19 (a few samples of this study predate the infection). The sample titles of this study are shuffled in the database, so cell type and time point are left out; the donor was told from shared clones.

This chain joins TRBV12-3 or TRBV12-4 and TRBJ2-7; the match to TRBD2 covers 8 bases. The CDR3 contains 16 residues. J gave up 3 bases and V 2 bases, and 9 bases lay outside the gene matches. CDR3 DNA: TGTGCCAGCAGTTTAAGTGCGGGGGGAGGCATCTACGAGCAGTACTTC. Its protein is CASSLSAGGGIYEQYF.

This clonotype was detected a few times. This chain uses TRBV7-2 with TRBJ1-6; 9 bases map to TRBD1. This CDR3 comprises 20 residues. Looked up from germline, CDR1 is SGHTA and CDR2 is FQGNSA. Unmatched junction bases numbered 11, after V lost 2 bases and J lost 0 bases. The CDR3 sequence is CASSLTGTGSVLSYNSPLHF. The CDR3 region has the DNA TGTGCCAGCAGCTTAACCGGGACAGGGTCGGTCCTCTCCTATAATTCACCCCTCCACTTT.

J is TRBJ2-7 and V is TRBV6-5, with TRBD2 matching over 7 bases. V shed 5 bases, J shed 2 bases, and the junction held 6 bases outside the gene matches. From germline, CDR1 is MNHEY and CDR2 SVGAGI. This CDR3 spans 14 amino acids. CDR3 DNA: TGTGCCAGCAGTAGAGCGGGACGCGCCTACGAGCAGTACTTC. The encoded protein is CASSRAGRAYEQYF.

This clonotype was found a few times. This chain joins TRBV24-1 and TRBJ2-5; TRBD2 matches at 10 bases. Unmatched junction bases numbered 12, after V lost 4 bases and J lost 5 bases. Germline V lookup: CDR1 KGHDR, CDR2 SFDVKD. The CDR3 covers 17 residues. CDR3 coding DNA: TGTGCCACCAGTGACCGGGGGAGCGGGGGGGCCGAGGAGACCCAGTACTTC. Protein product: CATSDRGSGGAEETQYF.

This clonotype was counted between two and nine times. This rearrangement joins TRBV5-4 to TRBJ1-2, with TRBD1 matching over 9 bases. There are 15 residues in the CDR3. V lost 2 bases to trimming and J lost 4 bases; unmatched junction nucleotides: 6. Germline V lookup: CDR1 SGHNT, CDR2 YYREEE (reference sequence). CDR3 sequence: CASSLQGAHPYGYTF. The CDR3 DNA reads as TGTGCCAGCAGCTTACAGGGGGCACATCCCTATGGCTACACCTTC. The whole variable domain, remainder taken from reference TRBV5-4 and TRBJ1-2, is ETGVTQSPTHLIKTRGQQVTLRCSSQSGHNTVSWYQQALGQGPQFIFQYYREEENGRGNFPPRFSGLQFPNYSSELNVNALELDDSALYLCASSLQGAHPYGYTFGSGTRLTVV.

This clonotype was seen more than once but under ten times. The chain uses TRBV4-2 and TRBJ2-3, with D perhaps assigned TRBD1 or TRBD2 (5 bases each). The CDR3 has 16 amino acids. Trimming took 1 base from V and 3 from J, leaving 14 bases between them. Germline V gene data show CDR1 as LGHNA and CDR2 as YNFKEQ. In DNA, the CDR3 is TGTGCCAGCAGCCAAGTAGGGGCCGAGGGGACAGATACGCAGTATTTT. Its protein is CASSQVGAEGTDTQYF.